Shown below are 11 T cell receptor beta chains from a single sample sequenced in a study of T cells after yellow fever vaccination. TCRdb re-called the 5' RACE reads through MiXCR, storing one row per CDR3 protein. The data show 200,000 to 250,000 distinct CDR3 sequences, about 3% seen once. This specimen consisted of CD4+ T cells sorted from PBMCs, obtained 10 days after the yellow fever booster vaccination. The receptor source for this set is a young man who received the YFV17D yellow fever vaccine.

V and J are TRBV6-5 and TRBJ2-3; D remains unclear. The CDR3 loop spans 16 amino acids. Trimming left V 2 bases short and J 1 base short, with 13 bases between. Germline V gene data show CDR1 as MNHEY and CDR2 as SVGAGI. The CDR3 DNA reads TGTGCCAGCAGTTACGATATGGCATTAGGCACAGATACGCAGTATTTT. It codes for CASSYDMALGTDTQYF.

This clonotype was detected a few times. This chain joins TRBV7-2 and TRBJ2-1; D gene unclear. V gave up 5 bases and J gave up 9 bases, with 17 bases separating them. Germline V gene sequence: CDR1 SGHTA, CDR2 FQGNSA. There are 14 residues in the CDR3. The CDR3, as DNA: TGTGCCAGCAGCCCAGCCCCAGTTCAATTTGAGCAGTTCTTC. Amino acids: CASSPAPVQFEQFF.

This clonotype was observed a few times. V usage is TRBV20-1 and J usage is TRBJ1-3; D not resolved. V was trimmed by 4 bases and J by 1 base, leaving 5 bases between them. The CDR3 is 12 residues long. The germline gives CDR1 DFQATT, CDR2 SNEGSKA (reference sequence). The DNA for the CDR3 is TGCAGTGCTAAGGGTTCTGGAAACACCATATATTTT. Encoded protein: CSAKGSGNTIYF.

This sequence joins TRBV23-1 and TRBJ2-7, with 7 positions matching TRBD1. TRBV23-1 is reported as an ORF; its role is uncertain. The CDR3 is made up of 13 amino acids. After removal of 6 bases from V and 7 bases from J, the junction contained 9 bases not matched to a gene. This CDR3 is CASRPDRAREQYV. The CDR3 DNA is TGCGCCAGCAGACCCGACAGGGCGCGAGAGCAGTACGTC.

This clonotype was seen repeatedly, ten times or more. The chain is built from TRBV5-1 and TRBJ2-1; D gene ambiguous. The CDR3 spans 16 residues. Germline lookup yields CDR1 SGHRS and CDR2 YFSETQ. Trimming shortened V by 5 bases and J by 0 bases, and 15 bases separated the two germline ends. As DNA, the CDR3 is TGCGCCAGCAGTTTGACACATGGCAACTCCTACAATGAGCAGTTCTTC. Residues: CASSLTHGNSYNEQFF. Combining the CDR3 with reference TRBV5-1 and TRBJ2-1 gives the whole variable domain KAGVTQTPRYLIKTRGQQVTLSCSPISGHRSVSWYQQTPGQGLQFLFEYFSETQRNKGNFPGRFSGRQFSNSRSEMNVSTLELGDSALYLCASSLTHGNSYNEQFFGPGTRLTVL.

This clonotype has ten or more counts. The V and J genes are TRBV21-1 and TRBJ2-3; TRBD1, as called in the table, went unchecked against the DNA. TRBV21-1 is designated a pseudogene. The CDR3 is 16 residues long. CDR3 bases: TGTGCCAGCAGCACCCGGCTCAGAAGAAGCACAGATACGCAGTATTTT. It specifies CASSTRLRRSTDTQYF.

This clonotype was observed a few times. The chain combines TRBV28 with TRBJ2-7, with no clear D. Trimming took 4 bases from V and 2 from J, leaving 9 bases between them. CDR3 length: 13 amino acids. Germline V gene data show CDR1 as MDHEN and CDR2 as SYDVKM. For the CDR3, the DNA is TGTGCCAGCAGTTCGACACCTACCTACGAGCAGTACGTC. This sequence encodes CASSSTPTYEQYV.

This clonotype was seen a handful of times. V usage is TRBV11-2 and J usage is TRBJ2-5; a possible D gene is TRBD1 (5 bases). The CDR3 loop spans 14 amino acids. CDR1 is SGHAT, CDR2 FQNNGV, per germline. The V gene lost 5 bases and the J gene lost 1 base, with 11 bases spanning the gap. The CDR3 region is CASSRRQIQETQYF. The CDR3 DNA is TGTGCCAGCAGCCGACGACAGATCCAAGAGACCCAGTACTTC.

This clonotype has only a few counts. The V gene is TRBV20-1, the J gene TRBJ2-7; possible D gene TRBD2, 6 bases. V dropped 0 bases and J dropped 5 bases, with 11 bases sitting between them. Germline values: CDR1 DFQATT, CDR2 SNEGSKA (reference sequence). The CDR3 is 13 amino acids. CDR3 sequence reads: CSARDPGGNEQYF. DNA of the CDR3: TGCAGTGCTAGAGACCCTGGGGGGAACGAGCAGTACTTC.

The chain employs TRBV7-2 and TRBJ1-1; 7 nucleotides align to TRBD1. V gave up 5 bases and J gave up 13 bases; unmatched junction bases: 7. CDR1 SGHTA and CDR2 FQGNSA come from the germline V gene. The CDR3 is 11 residues long. The CDR3 is CASSPGGTVFF. DNA of the CDR3: TGTGCCAGCAGCCCAGGGGGGACTGTTTTCTTT.

This clonotype was recorded at least ten times. The V call is TRBV7-9, the J call TRBJ1-4; the D is unclear. Trimming stripped 1 base from V and 4 bases from J, with 7 bases between. CDR1 SEHNR and CDR2 FQNEAQ come from the germline V gene (reference sequence). The CDR3 has 14 amino acids. The CDR3 sequence is CASSLGGFNEKLFF. DNA of the CDR3: TGTGCCAGCAGCTTAGGGGGATTTAATGAAAAACTGTTTTTT.